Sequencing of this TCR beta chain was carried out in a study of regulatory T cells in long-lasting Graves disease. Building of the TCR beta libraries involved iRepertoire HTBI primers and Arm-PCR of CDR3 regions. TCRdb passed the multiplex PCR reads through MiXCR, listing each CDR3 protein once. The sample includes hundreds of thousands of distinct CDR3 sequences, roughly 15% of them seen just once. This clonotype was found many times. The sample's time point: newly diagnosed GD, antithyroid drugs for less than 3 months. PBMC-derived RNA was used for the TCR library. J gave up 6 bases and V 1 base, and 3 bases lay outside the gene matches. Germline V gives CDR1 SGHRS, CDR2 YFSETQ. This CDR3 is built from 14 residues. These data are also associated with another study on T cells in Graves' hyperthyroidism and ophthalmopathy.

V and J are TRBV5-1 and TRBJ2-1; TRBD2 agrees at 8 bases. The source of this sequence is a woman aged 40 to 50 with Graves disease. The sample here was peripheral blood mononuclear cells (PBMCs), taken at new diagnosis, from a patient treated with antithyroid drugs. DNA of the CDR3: TGCGCCAGCAGCTTGTCTAGCGGGTTCAATGAGCAGTTCTTC. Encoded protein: CASSLSSGFNEQFF. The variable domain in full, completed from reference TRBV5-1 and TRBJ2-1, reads KAGVTQTPRYLIKTRGQQVTLSCSPISGHRSVSWYQQTPGQGLQFLFEYFSETQRNKGNFPGRFSGRQFSNSRSEMNVSTLELGDSALYLCASSLSSGFNEQFFGPGTRLTVL.